The sequence of this TCR beta chain was determined in a study of blood T cell repertoires in COVID-19. Study-level background: Material from acute and convalescent COVID-19 was sourced from the United States, Italy and Spain. Sample material is recorded as cDNA or gDNA derived from T cells, B-cell-depleted T cells, or PBMCs.

The CDR3 sequence is 14 residues long. From germline, CDR1 is ENHRY and CDR2 SYGVKD. V was cut by 8 bases and J by 7 bases, with 18 bases left in between. Generated by immunoSEQ multiplex PCR, the TCRdb table keeps only in-frame clones and is missing some. This repertoire shows 85,000 to 95,000 clones, approximately 91% found once; its top ten account for more than 5%. The V call is TRBV10-3, the J call TRBJ1-5; D remains ambiguous. The clonotype comes from a man aged 60 to 69 with COVID-19, enrolled during active disease. Specimen: peripheral blood. The CDR3 DNA follows: TGTGCCATCGGAGCGGACGGAGGGAGACAGCCCCAGCATTTT. As protein: CAIGADGGRQPQHF.